Listed below are T cell receptor beta chains from one sample, sequenced in a study of blood T cell repertoires in COVID-19. Assay: immunoSEQ multiplex PCR; the TCRdb copy retains only in-frame clones and omits some. The sample includes tens of thousands of clones, 88% of them seen just once. The sequencing input was peripheral blood. Source of these receptors: a human donor in a cohort sampled during active COVID-19. The CDR3 runs from the conserved cysteine through the conserved F or W. D genes are given only for firm matches. Clone sizes are given selectively: once, few, many, or a class where the clone is expanded.

TRBJ2-3	-	TRBV14	-	TGTGCCAGCAGCCGGGGACATTTTCCAGATACGCAGTATTTT	CASSRGHFPDTQYF
TRBJ2-7	once	TRBV7-9	-	TGTGCCAGCAGCTTAAGTGGGGCCGGTGGCGAGCAGTACTTC	CASSLSGAGGEQYF
TRBJ1-1	-	TRBV11-3	TRBD1	TGTGCCAGCAGCCCCGGACAGGGGGCAGGAGTTGGCACTGAAGCTTTCTTT	CASSPGQGAGVGTEAFF
TRBJ2-7	-	TRBV7-9	-	TGTGCCAGCAGCTTAAAACAGGGCCTCGACGAGCAGTACTTC	CASSLKQGLDEQYF
TRBJ1-4	-	TRBV19	-	TGTGCCAGTAATCAGGGCTGGAGTGAAAAACTGTTTTTT	CASNQGWSEKLFF
TRBJ2-7	-	TRBV2	TRBD1	TGTGCCAGCACCCCGACAGGGTTCACATCCCCCACATACGAGCAGTACTTC	CASTPTGFTSPTYEQYF
TRBJ1-1	-	TRBV7-2	-	TGTGCCAGCAGCGCCCGCGGAGGAATGAACACTGAAGCTTTCTTT	CASSARGGMNTEAFF
TRBJ1-2	-	TRBV3-1/TRBV3-2	-	TGTGCCAGCAGCCTCTCCCCTCGCCAGTCTGGCTACACCTTC	CASSLSPRQSGYTF
TRBJ2-1	-	TRBV5-6	-	TGTGCCAGCAGCTTGTATGGTAGCAGGGTCAATGAGCAGTTCTTC	CASSLYGSRVNEQFF
TRBJ2-7	-	TRBV7-2	TRBD2	TGTGCCAGCAGCTTCGATGGCGGGAGTTTCGAGCAGTACTTC	CASSFDGGSFEQYF
TRBJ2-1	-	TRBV25-1	-	TGTGCCAGCAGTGTGTACCGTAGAGGGTCCTACAATGAGCAGTTCTTC	CASSVYRRGSYNEQFF
TRBJ1-2	-	TRBV18	-	TGTGCCAGCTCACCGGGCGGGAATCCCCTCGGCTACACCTTC	CASSPGGNPLGYTF
TRBJ2-7	-	TRBV5-1	-	TGCGCCAGCAGCTTGATAGGGTCGACAGGATCCTACGAGCAGTACTTC	CASSLIGSTGSYEQYF
TRBJ2-5	-	TRBV2	TRBD2	TGTGCCAGCAGGGGTGGACTAGCCGTTGTGACCCAGTACTTC	CASRGGLAVVTQYF
TRBJ1-4	-	TRBV30	-	TGTGCCTGGAGTGTACTACGCCAAACTAATGAAAAACTGTTTTTT	CAWSVLRQTNEKLFF
TRBJ2-7	-	TRBV20-1	-	TGCAGTCAGGCGGGGTTCTACGAGCAGTACTTC	CSQAGFYEQYF
TRBJ1-3	once	TRBV7-3	-	TGTGCCAGCAGCTCCGGTCCTGGAAACACCATATATTTT	CASSSGPGNTIYF
TRBJ2-1	-	TRBV5-1	-	TGCGCCAGCAGCCCGCTTCGGCGGGGGCCCTACAATGAGCAGTTCTTC	CASSPLRRGPYNEQFF
TRBJ2-7	once	TRBV7-9	TRBD1	TGTGCCAGCACGACAGGGGTCGAGCAGTACTTC	CASTTGVEQYF
TRBJ1-6	-	TRBV19	-	TGTGCCAGTAGTATAGCACAGTCGGCCAATTCACCCCTCCACTTT	CASSIAQSANSPLHF
TRBJ1-2	-	TRBV28	TRBD1	TGTGCCAGCAGTTTACGGGACAGGGGGCTAGGCTACACCTTC	CASSLRDRGLGYTF
TRBJ2-1	-	TRBV18	TRBD2	TGTGCCAGCTCACCCCTCCGGGGGGAATACTACAATGAGCAGTTCTTC	CASSPLRGEYYNEQFF
TRBJ2-5	once	TRBV20-1	-	TGCGGGGATTCGAGCGGAGAGACCCAGTACTTC	CGDSSGETQYF
TRBJ1-5	-	TRBV4-2	TRBD1	TGTGCCAGCAGCCAAGACCTCCGACAGGGAGGTTTGAGTCAGCCCCAGCATTTT	CASSQDLRQGGLSQPQHF
TRBJ2-1	-	TRBV7-8	-	TGTGCCAGCAGAACGAGCGGGGTCCTACAAGGGACAAATGAGCAGTTCTTC	CASRTSGVLQGTNEQFF
TRBJ1-5	-	TRBV7-6	-	TGTGCCAGCAGCTCAGGTCTCACTGGGGGCCAGCCCCAGCATTTT	CASSSGLTGGQPQHF
TRBJ2-7	-	TRBV2	-	TGTGCCAGCAGTGAGCGGACTGGCAAAAACGAGCAGTACTTC	CASSERTGKNEQYF
TRBJ2-5	-	TRBV10-1	-	TGCGCCAGCAGTGATCTTGACAGTCTGGGAAAAGAGACCCAGTACTTC	CASSDLDSLGKETQYF
TRBJ2-3	-	TRBV30	-	TGTGCCTGGACTCCGGGACACTATAGCACAGATACGCAGTATTTT	CAWTPGHYSTDTQYF
TRBJ1-3	-	TRBV9	TRBD1	TGTGCCAGCAGCACCCCCCGTGGACAGGTCTCTGGAAACACCATATATTTT	CASSTPRGQVSGNTIYF
TRBJ1-2	-	TRBV7-2	-	TGTGCCAGCAGTTTGGGCCCAGGGGACTATGGCTACACCTTC	CASSLGPGDYGYTF
TRBJ1-3	-	TRBV14	-	TGTGCCAGCAGCCTTATTACAGGGTCTGGAAACACCATATATTTT	CASSLITGSGNTIYF
TRBJ2-3	-	TRBV19	-	TGTGCCAGTAGTATAGGGGGGCCGAGCACAGATACGCAGTATTTT	CASSIGGPSTDTQYF
TRBJ1-1	-	TRBV7-8	-	TGTGCCAGCACCCCCAGAATCCAGAACACTGAAGCTTTCTTT	CASTPRIQNTEAFF
TRBJ2-5	-	TRBV5-4	-	TGTGCCAGCAGCTTGGATCCGCAAGAGACCCAGTACTTC	CASSLDPQETQYF
TRBJ2-5	once	TRBV7-9	-	TGTGCCAGCAGCTCGCCGTTGCGCGGCGGGGCTGCAGAGACCCAGTACTTC	CASSSPLRGGAAETQYF
TRBJ2-2	-	TRBV18	-	TGTGCCAGCTCATCCGCAACCGGGGACACCGGGGAGCTGTTTTTT	CASSSATGDTGELFF
TRBJ1-6	-	TRBV2	TRBD1	TGTGCCAGCAGCGAGGGACAGGGAGGGTACTATAATTCACCCCTCCACTTT	CASSEGQGGYYNSPLHF
TRBJ1-3	-	TRBV2	-	TGTGCCAGCAGCCCTAGTCAGGCAGGGGGAAACACCATATATTTT	CASSPSQAGGNTIYF
TRBJ1-2	once	TRBV29-1	-	TGCAGCGTTGTGGCGATGGCGGGGGCTGCATTTGGCTACACCTTC	CSVVAMAGAAFGYTF
TRBJ1-1	few	TRBV28	-	TGTGCCAGCAGTTTTGGGTCCGGACTGGCGAACACTGAAGCTTTCTTT	CASSFGSGLANTEAFF
TRBJ2-7	-	TRBV3-1/TRBV3-2	-	TGTGCCAGCAGCCAATCACTCCGGGTCCTCGAGCAGTACTTC	CASSQSLRVLEQYF
TRBJ2-7	-	TRBV4-2	TRBD2	TGTGCCAGCAGCCAAGCTGTACTAGCGGAATCCTACGAGCAGTACTTC	CASSQAVLAESYEQYF
TRBJ2-7	-	TRBV20-1	-	TGCAGTGCTAGTTCTCCTTCGGTAAGGAGTCGAGAGCAGTACTTC	CSASSPSVRSREQYF
TRBJ2-3	-	TRBV28	-	TGTGCCAGCAGTACTGCGGCCGGCACAGATACGCAGTATTTT	CASSTAAGTDTQYF
TRBJ2-2	-	TRBV6-5	-	TGTGCCAGCAGTTACTCAGGCAGGGGATTCGGCGGGGAGCTGTTTTTT	CASSYSGRGFGGELFF
TRBJ2-2	-	TRBV3-1/TRBV3-2	TRBD2	TGTGCCAGCAGCCAAGAATCCCATCTAGCGGGAGTCACCGGGGAGCTGTTTTTT	CASSQESHLAGVTGELFF
TRBJ2-2	-	TRBV3-1/TRBV3-2	-	TGTGCCAGCAGCCAAGGGGGCAGGCAAAACACCGGGGAGCTGTTTTTT	CASSQGGRQNTGELFF